The 26 T cell receptor beta chains below all came from one sample that was sequenced in a study of blood T cells in healthy people across ages. The authors ran a second PCR of roughly 7 to 11 cycles using a sample-barcoded 5' primer and a J-beta primer mix. A single record per CDR3 protein comes from TCRdb applying MiXCR to the 5' RACE reads. The sample consists of over a million distinct CDR3 sequences, roughly 45% of them appearing once. Sequencing was done on a sample of blood. Receptors originate from a woman in her sixties in good health.

This clonotype showed up just a few times. V and J are TRBV21-1 and TRBJ2-7. TRBV21-1 is a pseudogene. The CDR3 contains 13 residues. In DNA form, the CDR3 reads TGTGCCAGCAGCAAAGACATTCCCTACGAGCAGTACTTC. Amino acid sequence: CASSKDIPYEQYF.

Ten or more counts support this clonotype. V and J are TRBV3-1 and TRBJ2-1; unclear D gene. Trimming cost V 0 bases and J 7 bases, with 7 bases left between them. Germline CDR1 reads LGHDT; CDR2 reads YNNKEL (reference sequence). The CDR3 contains 13 residues. CDR3 sequence reads: CASSQEGLNEQFF. CDR3 sequence (DNA): TGTGCCAGCAGCCAAGAAGGGCTGAATGAGCAGTTCTTC.

The rearrangement uses TRBV20-1 and TRBJ2-5, with unresolved D. The DNA end is a closer match to TRBJ2-7, so the J assignment may be wrong. The CDR3 contains 12 residues. Germline V lookup: CDR1 DFQATT, CDR2 SNEGSKA (reference sequence). CDR3 protein: CSARMVLYEQYF. For the CDR3, the DNA is TGCAGTGCTAGGATGGTGCTCTACGAGCAGTACTTC.

A word on this clonotype: One junction end does not reproduce the germline sequence, and a read error may be involved. The chain links TRBV6-2 or TRBV6-3 to TRBJ2-7, with D possibly TRBD1 on 5 matching bases. The CDR3 runs 13 residues. Germline CDR1 and CDR2: MNHEY and SVGEGT. CDR3 sequence: CATSTEFSYEQNF. DNA for the CDR3: TGTGCCACCTCGACAGAATTCTCCTACGAGCAGAACTTC.

This rearrangement joins TRBV27 to TRBJ2-5, with TRBD2 identical over 10 bases. Germline V CDR1 and CDR2: MNHEY, SMNVEV (reference sequence). Trimming took 4 bases from V and 5 from J; bases not matched to a gene: 10. The length of the CDR3 is 16 residues. The CDR3 DNA follows: TGTGCCAGCAGTTCATCTTCAGCGGGAGGGTGGGAGACCCAGTACTTC. It translates to CASSSSSAGGWETQYF.

This clonotype has more than one count but fewer than ten. V and J are TRBV29-1 and TRBJ2-7, with D perhaps assigned TRBD1 or TRBD2 (6 bases each). CDR1 and CDR2 from the germline V gene are SQVTM and ANQGSEA. The V and J ends lost 6 bases and 6 bases respectively, with 15 bases between them. The CDR3 consists of 12 residues. The CDR3 here is CSVSRGGSEQYF. As DNA, the CDR3 is TGCAGCGTATCCAGGGGAGGATCCGAGCAGTACTTC.

This clonotype came up a few times. The chain carries TRBV7-6 and TRBJ2-3; D perhaps matches TRBD2 (6 bases). This CDR3 is built from 15 residues. Germline V gene data show CDR1 as SGHVS and CDR2 as FNYEAQ. Trimming left V 2 bases short and J 0 bases short, with 9 bases between. The CDR3 reads CASSLLATSTDTQYF. The CDR3 DNA reads as TGTGCCAGCAGCTTACTAGCGACTAGCACAGATACGCAGTATTTT.

This sequence joins TRBV27 and TRBJ2-7; 8 bases are a match to TRBD2. Losses at the gene ends were 7 bases for V and 2 bases for J; bases not matched to a gene: 16. There are 17 residues in the CDR3. Germline-derived CDR1 and CDR2 are MNHEY and SMNVEV (reference sequence). The CDR3 coding sequence is TGTGCCAGCACAGCTCTCTCCGGGGGACTAGTGGCCTACGAGCAGTACTTC. It codes for CASTALSGGLVAYEQYF.

This rearrangement joins TRBV6-5 to TRBJ2-3; 8 positions match TRBD2. The CDR3 runs 14 residues. Losses at the gene ends were 7 bases for V and 3 bases for J; bases not matched to a gene: 6. Germline CDR1 is MNHEY and CDR2 is SVGAGI. CDR3 sequence (DNA): TGTGCCAGCACTCTAGCGGGTCCTACAGATACGCAGTATTTT. Protein product: CASTLAGPTDTQYF.

This clonotype has just a few counts. This chain connects TRBV20-1 to TRBJ2-5, with 7 nucleotides matching TRBD2. There are 15 residues in the CDR3. Looked up from germline, CDR1 is DFQATT and CDR2 is SNEGSKA (reference sequence). J gave up 1 base and V 7 bases, and 12 bases lay outside the gene matches. Written as DNA, the CDR3 is TGCAGTGGGGGGTCTAGCGGTATAGCCCAAGAGACCCAGTACTTC. Translated: CSGGSSGIAQETQYF.

The J gene is TRBJ2-1, the V gene TRBV20-1; the match to TRBD2 covers 13 bases. With V trimmed by 1 base and J by 8 bases, 5 bases remained unmatched. CDR3 length: 15 amino acids. The germline V gene encodes CDR1 DFQATT and CDR2 SNEGSKA (reference sequence). In DNA form, the CDR3 reads TGCAGTGCTAGAGGGGTGGGACTAGCGGGGTATGAGCAGTTCTTC. It encodes CSARGVGLAGYEQFF.

The V gene is TRBV7-2, the J gene TRBJ2-1; tentatively, D is TRBD1 (6 bases). Trimming took off 5 bases at V and 10 bases at J, with 24 bases between the two ends. The CDR3 totals 16 residues. Germline CDR1 reads SGHTA; CDR2 reads FQGNSA. This CDR3 reads CASSQDSTTFSYEQFF. CDR3 nucleotide sequence: TGTGCCAGCAGCCAGGACAGTACTACTTTCTCCTACGAGCAGTTCTTC.

The rearrangement joins TRBV7-9 to TRBJ1-2; TRBD1 agrees at 7 bases. Germline V gives CDR1 SEHNR, CDR2 FQNEAQ (reference sequence). This CDR3 contains 13 residues. V lost 8 bases and J lost 5; bases outside the gene matches: 8. The CDR3 DNA sequence: TGTGCCAGCCCAGGGGAGGGGGCATATGGCTACACCTTC. Translated: CASPGEGAYGYTF. Complete variable domain (other parts from reference TRBV7-9 and TRBJ1-2): DTGVSQNPRHKITKRGQNVTFRCDPISEHNRLYWYRQTLGQGPEFLTYFQNEAQLEKSRLLSDRFSAERPKGSFSTLEIQRTEQGDSAMYLCASPGEGAYGYTFGSGTRLTVV.

This clonotype appeared a few times. Possible read error: a much larger clone is one base away. The CDR3 loop is CSAAQDSEAFF. The DNA of the CDR3 is TGCAGCGCCGCCCAGGACTCTGAAGCTTTCTTT. The gene calls are TRBV29-1 and TRBJ1-1, with D hard to call. The V end lost 7 bases, the J end lost 6 bases, and 12 bases lay between the germline ends. The germline gives CDR1 SQVTM, CDR2 ANQGSEA. This CDR3 is built from 11 residues.

The chain has TRBV5-5 and TRBJ2-2, with 7 bases fitting TRBD1. Germline lookup yields CDR1 SGHKS and CDR2 YYEKEE (reference sequence). Losses at the gene ends were 3 bases for V and 4 bases for J; bases not matched to a gene: 6. The CDR3 sequence is 15 residues long. CDR3 in DNA: TGTGCCAGCAGCTCCGACAGGGAGAGCACCGGGGAGCTGTTTTTT. It yields the protein CASSSDRESTGELFF.

V and J are TRBV11-2 and TRBJ2-1, with TRBD2 matching over 11 bases. Germline-derived CDR1 and CDR2 are SGHAT and FQNNGV. CDR3 length: 16 residues. V gave up 5 bases and J gave up 7 bases; unmatched junction bases: 10. The CDR3 DNA is TGTGCCAGCAGCCCCCGGTTGGGACTAGCGGAAAATGAGCAGTTCTTC. It is translated as CASSPRLGLAENEQFF.

This chain links TRBV5-1 with TRBJ2-5, with TRBD2 matching over 10 bases. The better agreement between TRBJ2-7 and the DNA end casts doubt on the J call. Germline CDR1 is SGHRS and CDR2 is YFSETQ. The CDR3 contains 16 residues. The CDR3 DNA is TGCGCCAGCAGCTTCCTTACCGGGACTAGCGCGTACGAGCAGTACTTC. This codes for CASSFLTGTSAYEQYF.

The gene calls are TRBV7-2 and TRBJ2-7; 7 bases agree with TRBD2. This CDR3 is built from 15 residues. The V segment lost 4 bases and the J segment 4 bases; nucleotides outside the gene matches: 10. Per the germline V gene, CDR1 is SGHTA and CDR2 is FQGNSA. The CDR3 loop reads CASSSPGGREYEQYF. The CDR3 region has the DNA TGTGCCAGCAGCTCCCCGGGGGGACGGGAGTACGAGCAGTACTTC. The full variable domain, its missing parts supplied by reference TRBV7-2 and TRBJ2-7, is GAGVSQSPSNKVTEKGKDVELRCDPISGHTALYWYRQSLGQGLEFLIYFQGNSAPDKSGLPSDRFSAERTGGSVSTLTIQRTQQEDSAVYLCASSSPGGREYEQYFGPGTRLTVT.

J is TRBJ1-1 and V is TRBV6-6; 11 bases line up with TRBD1. Germline CDR1 MNHNY, CDR2 SVGAGI (reference sequence). V was pared by 4 bases and J by 4 bases, with 5 bases of the junction left unmatched. This CDR3 is built from 15 residues. Written as DNA, the CDR3 is TGTGCCAGCAGTTCCGGGACAGGGGGTATCACTGAAGCTTTCTTT. It translates to CASSSGTGGITEAFF.

J is TRBJ2-7 and V is TRBV20-1; D not resolved. From germline, CDR1 is DFQATT and CDR2 SNEGSKA (reference sequence). The V end lost 0 bases, the J end lost 4 bases, and 19 bases lay between the germline ends. This CDR3 has 16 amino acids. CDR3 protein: CSARDLKAAARYEQYF. CDR3 nucleotide sequence: TGCAGTGCTAGAGACCTGAAGGCGGCAGCTCGTTACGAGCAGTACTTC.

This chain connects TRBV7-2 to TRBJ2-3; D remains ambiguous. V shed 3 bases and J shed 4 bases, with 11 bases lying between them. Looked up from germline, CDR1 is SGHTA and CDR2 is FQGNSA. The CDR3 loop spans 14 amino acids. CDR3 coding DNA: TGTGCCAGCAGCTTGGACCCAAGGGCAGATACGCAGTATTTT. Translated: CASSLDPRADTQYF.

This clonotype was counted between two and nine times. This chain uses TRBV29-1 with TRBJ1-2; 7 bases line up with TRBD1. J gave up 6 bases and V 6 bases, and 7 bases lay outside the gene matches. This CDR3 has 12 residues. CDR1 is SQVTM and CDR2 is ANQGSEA in the germline V gene. The chain's CDR3 is CSVPGGTDGYTF. For the CDR3, the DNA is TGCAGCGTCCCTGGTGGGACAGATGGCTACACCTTC. Complete variable domain (other parts from reference TRBV29-1 and TRBJ1-2): SAVISQKPSRDICQRGTSLTIQCQVDSQVTMMFWYRQQPGQSLTLIATANQGSEATYESGFVIDKFPISRPNLTFSTLTVSNMSPEDSSIYLCSVPGGTDGYTFGSGTRLTVV.

This clonotype was picked up a small number of times. The chain combines TRBV7-9 with TRBJ2-4; TRBD1 matches 10 bases. V shed 5 bases, J shed 13 bases, and the junction held 20 bases outside the gene matches. The V gene's germline CDR1 is SEHNR and CDR2 FQNEAQ (reference sequence). The CDR3 runs 17 residues. DNA of the CDR3: TGTGCCAGCAGCCGGGGAGGAATCGGGACAGGGGTAAGGGAGCAGTACTTC. Protein product: CASSRGGIGTGVREQYF.

The chain carries TRBV7-2 and TRBJ2-5; 14 bases match TRBD2. The J call may be wrong; the DNA end is better matched by TRBJ2-7. The CDR3 totals 15 residues. Germline V gene sequence: CDR1 SGHTA, CDR2 FQGNSA. DNA of the CDR3: TGTGCCAGCAGCTGGACTAGCGGGAGGAGGGGCGAGCAGTACTTC. Translation gives CASSWTSGRRGEQYF.

At least ten counts were recorded for this clonotype. Germline is not matched at one junction end, which may reflect a read error. The gene calls are TRBV5-1 and TRBJ2-4; a possible D gene is TRBD2 (6 bases). The length of the CDR3 is 15 residues. Germline V gene lookup returns CDR1 SGHRS and CDR2 YFSETQ. Written as DNA, the CDR3 is TGTGCCAGCAGCTTAGGAGGGACAGCCAAAAACATTCAGTACTTC. Translating gives CASSLGGTAKNIQYF.

This clonotype was seen more than once but under ten times. A single base separates this from a much larger clone, so it may be a read error. The chain carries TRBV7-8 and TRBJ1-2, with 7 nucleotides matching TRBD1. The CDR3 runs to 13 residues. The V segment lost 5 bases and the J segment 6 bases; nucleotides outside the gene matches: 6. Germline CDR1 reads SGHVS; CDR2 reads FQNEAQ. The CDR3 region is CASSRDRAHGYTF. The CDR3 DNA is TGTGCCAGCAGCCGTGACAGGGCCCATGGCTACACCTTC.